The 9 T cell receptor beta chains reported below all come from one sample, sequenced in a study of T-cell reconstitution after alpha-beta-depleted transplantation in children. Preparing the TCRbeta library involved the use of unique molecular identifiers. Using its own MiXCR run on the PCR reads, TCRdb lists one record per CDR3 protein. The sample lists over 45,000 distinct CDR3 sequences; 5.8% were seen once. The sequencing here drew on PBMCs, mostly from graft donor cells, taken 60 days after TCRalphabeta/CD19-depleted stem cell transplant. The receptor source for this set is a female patient aged 2 to 10 who had a stem cell transplant for aplastic anemia, so the T cells may come from the graft donor.

This clonotype has only a few counts. The V and J genes are TRBV7-3 and TRBJ1-1, with D tentatively TRBD1 (5 bases). Trimming removed 5 bases at V and 5 bases at J, with 12 bases between. The CDR3 totals 13 residues. Germline V gene data show CDR1 as SGHTA and CDR2 as FQGTGA. CDR3 bases: TGTGCCAGCAGCCCTCTCCGGGGGACTGAAGCTTTCTTT. This codes for CASSPLRGTEAFF.

This clonotype was picked up many times. The chain uses TRBV7-9 and TRBJ2-7; 7 positions match TRBD1. Germline CDR1 and CDR2: SEHNR and FQNEAQ (reference sequence). CDR3 length: 14 residues. V shed 3 bases, J shed 3 bases, and the junction held 5 bases outside the gene matches. The CDR3 reads CASSFRQGSYEQYF. The CDR3 DNA sequence: TGTGCCAGCAGCTTCCGACAGGGAAGCTACGAGCAGTACTTC. The variable domain in full, with the rest retrieved from reference TRBV7-9 and TRBJ2-7, is DTGVSQNPRHKITKRGQNVTFRCDPISEHNRLYWYRQTLGQGPEFLTYFQNEAQLEKSRLLSDRFSAERPKGSFSTLEIQRTEQGDSAMYLCASSFRQGSYEQYFGPGTRLTVT.

At least ten counts were recorded for this clonotype. This chain connects TRBV5-1 to TRBJ1-1; D may be TRBD1 (6 bases). CDR3 size: 17 residues. V shed 1 base and J shed 0 bases, with 16 bases lying between them. Per the germline V gene, CDR1 is SGHRS and CDR2 is YFSETQ. CDR3 residues: CASSLRGRRCMNTEAFF. The CDR3 DNA is TGCGCCAGCAGCTTGCGGGGGCGCAGGTGTATGAACACTGAAGCTTTCTTT.

The table lists this clonotype with many counts. V and J are TRBV20-1 and TRBJ2-5; D tentatively reads TRBD1 or TRBD2 (5 bases each). V lost 6 bases and J lost 4, with 18 bases in between. Looked up from germline, CDR1 is DFQATT and CDR2 is SNEGSKA (reference sequence). The CDR3 consists of 14 residues. CDR3 DNA sequence: TGCAGTGCCCCCCTCCCGGGGCTGCCAGAGACCCAGTACTTC. It encodes CSAPLPGLPETQYF.

This clonotype was seen many times. V gene TRBV3-1 combines with J gene TRBJ2-7, with 11 bases aligning to TRBD2. J lost 4 bases, V lost 1 base, and 6 bases had no gene match. This CDR3 is built from 16 residues. Germline loops: CDR1 LGHDT, CDR2 YNNKEL (reference sequence). The DNA for the CDR3 is TGTGCCAGCAGCCAAGGTATAGCGGGAGGGCGGTACGAGCAGTACTTC. It yields the protein CASSQGIAGGRYEQYF.

This clonotype was seen ten or more times. The chain is built from TRBV5-4 and TRBJ2-1; D not certain. V shed 1 base and J shed 6 bases, with 11 bases lying between them. The CDR3 has 14 amino acids. Germline CDR1 and CDR2: SGHNT and YYREEE (reference sequence). CDR3 in DNA: TGTGCCAGCAGCTTGCGCCTCCCCCTCAATGAGCAGTTCTTC. It translates to CASSLRLPLNEQFF.

Many counts were recorded for this clonotype. The chain joins TRBV7-9 to TRBJ2-1; 8 bases align to TRBD2. The J segment lost 3 bases and the V segment lost 6 bases, leaving 13 bases of the junction unmatched. Germline lookup yields CDR1 SEHNR and CDR2 FQNEAQ (reference sequence). The CDR3 extends over 17 amino acids. CDR3: CASRPDLSGSFYNEQFF. The CDR3 nucleotides are TGTGCCAGCAGACCCGATCTCAGCGGGAGTTTCTACAATGAGCAGTTCTTC.

This clonotype has ten or more counts. The J gene is TRBJ2-3, the V gene TRBV10-3; no clear D. V was cut by 3 bases and J by 5 bases, with 15 bases left in between. The CDR3 has 15 residues. In germline, CDR1 is ENHRY, CDR2 SYGVKD. CDR3 coding DNA: TGTGCCATCAGTGATTTGACTCACAGAGGAGATACGCAGTATTTT. Protein: CAISDLTHRGDTQYF.

The rearrangement links TRBV2 to TRBJ2-3; tentatively, D is TRBD1 (6 bases). V gave up 6 bases and J gave up 2 bases, with 12 bases separating them. Germline V gene lookup returns CDR1 SNHLY and CDR2 FYNNEI. CDR3 length: 14 residues. The CDR3 nucleotides read TGTGCCAGCAGGCCGGGACACAACACAGATACGCAGTATTTT. It yields the protein CASRPGHNTDTQYF.